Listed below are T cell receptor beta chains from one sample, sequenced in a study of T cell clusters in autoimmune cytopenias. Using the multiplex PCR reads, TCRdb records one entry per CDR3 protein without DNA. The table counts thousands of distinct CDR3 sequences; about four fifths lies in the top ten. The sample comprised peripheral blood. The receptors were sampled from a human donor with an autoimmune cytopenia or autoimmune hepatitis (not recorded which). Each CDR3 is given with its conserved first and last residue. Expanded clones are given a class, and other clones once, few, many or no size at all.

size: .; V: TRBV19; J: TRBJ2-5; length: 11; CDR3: CASRSAETQYF
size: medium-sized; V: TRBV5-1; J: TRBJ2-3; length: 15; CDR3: CASSLARDFTDTQYF
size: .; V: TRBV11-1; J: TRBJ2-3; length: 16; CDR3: CASSLALADGTDTQYF
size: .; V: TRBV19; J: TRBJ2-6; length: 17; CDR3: CASSIGGAFSGANVLTF
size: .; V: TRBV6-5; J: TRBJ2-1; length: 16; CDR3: CASSYGLWTGGNEQFF
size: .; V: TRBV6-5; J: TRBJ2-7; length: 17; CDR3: CASSLAPSSGRAYEQYF
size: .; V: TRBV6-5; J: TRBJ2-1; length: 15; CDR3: CASSSSGPAYNEQFF
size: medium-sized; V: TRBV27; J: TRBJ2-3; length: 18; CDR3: CASSPRVGTTVHTDTQYF
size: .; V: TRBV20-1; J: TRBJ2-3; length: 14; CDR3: CSARRDRDTDTQYF
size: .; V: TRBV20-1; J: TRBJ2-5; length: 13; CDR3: CSATGTSQETQYF
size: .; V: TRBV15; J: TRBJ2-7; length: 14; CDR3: CATSREGVSYEQYF
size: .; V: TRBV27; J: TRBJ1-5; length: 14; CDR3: CASSKGQGAQPQHF
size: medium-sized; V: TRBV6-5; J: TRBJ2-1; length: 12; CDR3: CASSSGLAEQFF
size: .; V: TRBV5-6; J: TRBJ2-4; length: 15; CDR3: CASSPGGTGGNIQYF
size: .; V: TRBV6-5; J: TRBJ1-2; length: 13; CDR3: CASAATANYGYTF
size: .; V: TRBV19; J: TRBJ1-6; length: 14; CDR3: CASRKVSDNSPLHF
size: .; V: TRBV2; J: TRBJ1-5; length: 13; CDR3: CASSEEGIQPQHF
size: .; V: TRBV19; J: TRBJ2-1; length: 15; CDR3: CASSIDVTSYNEQFF
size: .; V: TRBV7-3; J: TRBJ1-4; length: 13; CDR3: CASSRDNAGKLFF
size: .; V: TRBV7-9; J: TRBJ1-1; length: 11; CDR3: CASSLTGEAFF
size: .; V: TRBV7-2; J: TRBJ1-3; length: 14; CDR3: CASSPWTGGNTIYF
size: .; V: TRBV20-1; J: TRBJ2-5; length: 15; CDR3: CSASSQREWSETQYF
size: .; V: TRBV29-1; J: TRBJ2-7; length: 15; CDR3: CSVEVADRGLYEQYF
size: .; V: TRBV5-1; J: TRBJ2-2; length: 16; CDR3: CASSLGLVVGTGELFF
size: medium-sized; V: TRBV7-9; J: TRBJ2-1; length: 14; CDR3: CASSRQGILNEQFF
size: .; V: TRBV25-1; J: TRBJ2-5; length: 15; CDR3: CASDPSWDNQETQYF
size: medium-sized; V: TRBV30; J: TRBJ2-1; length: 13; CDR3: CACTLADYNEQFF
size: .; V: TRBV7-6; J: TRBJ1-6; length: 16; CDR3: CASSPDRLSYNSPLHF
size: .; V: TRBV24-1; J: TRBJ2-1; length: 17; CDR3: CATSDLGDRGGYNEQFF